What follows are 27 T cell receptor beta chains derived from one specimen sequenced in a study of T cell responses to AZD1222 COVID-19 vaccine. Libraries were prepared by immunoSEQ multiplex PCR; TCRdb keeps only in-frame clonotypes and omits some of them. The sample yields about 140,000 clones, 90% seen once. The sequences come from peripheral blood, collected on day 0 of AZD1222 vaccination. Source of these receptors: an adult in good health.

The genes are TRBV5-8 and TRBJ2-3; 7 bases are a match to TRBD1. The trim removed 3 bases at V and 5 bases at J, leaving 3 bases unmatched. Germline CDR1 SGHTS, CDR2 YDEGEE. The CDR3 consists of 13 residues. The DNA for the CDR3 is TGTGCCAGCAGCTACAACAGGGGAGATACGCAGTATTTT. Translating it yields CASSYNRGDTQYF.

The gene calls are TRBV5-6 and TRBJ2-2; TRBD1 is a possible D gene (5 bases). The V end lost 0 bases, the J end lost 4 bases, and 10 bases lay between the germline ends. The CDR3 extends over 15 amino acids. Germline lookup yields CDR1 SGHDT and CDR2 YYEEEE. The CDR3: CASSLEAGRTGELFF. The CDR3 nucleotides read TGTGCCAGCAGCTTGGAGGCAGGGCGCACCGGGGAGCTGTTTTTT.

The chain recombines TRBV21-1 with TRBJ2-5; TRBD2 is the table's D call, not checked against the DNA. TRBV21-1 is tagged as a pseudogene. This CDR3 is built from 17 residues. The CDR3 spells CASSFPPGLQIKETQYF. Here the CDR3 DNA reads TGTGCCAGCAGCTTCCCGCCGGGACTACAAATCAAAGAGACCCAGTACTTC.

The genes are TRBV25-1 and TRBJ1-4; the D gene is possibly TRBD1 (6 bases). The CDR3 has 17 amino acids. Trimming took 6 bases from V and 0 from J, leaving 17 bases between them. Germline CDR1 reads MGHDK; CDR2 reads SYGVNS. CDR3 region: CASRSPTGIATNEKLFF. The DNA of the CDR3 is TGTGCCAGCAGAAGCCCAACAGGGATTGCAACTAATGAAAAACTGTTTTTT.

The V gene is TRBV15, the J gene TRBJ1-2, with D perhaps matching TRBD1 (5 bases). The CDR3 has 14 residues. V gave up 3 bases and J gave up 6 bases, with 14 bases separating them. Germline lookup yields CDR1 LNHNV and CDR2 YYDKDF (reference sequence). The CDR3 DNA reads as TGTGCCACCAGCAGGGGGCCCTTCCGGGATGGCTACACCTTC. Amino acid sequence: CATSRGPFRDGYTF.

DNA for the CDR3: TGTGCCAGCAGCCCACTGGGGGGGGACACTGAAGCTTTCTTT. Its translation is CASSPLGGDTEAFF. J is TRBJ1-1 and V is TRBV7-3, with D maybe TRBD1 (5 bases). Between the trimmed V and J ends, which lost 5 bases and 3 bases, there was a span of 13 bases. The V gene's germline CDR1 is SGHTA and CDR2 FQGTGA. The length of the CDR3 is 14 residues.

The chain has TRBV9 and TRBJ1-1; TRBD1 agrees at 7 bases. Germline values: CDR1 SGDLS, CDR2 YYNGEE. The CDR3 covers 15 residues. V shed 3 bases and J 6 bases; nucleotides not matched to a gene: 11. Here the CDR3 reads CASSGTRQGQAEAFF. In nucleotides, the CDR3 is TGTGCCAGCAGCGGGACCAGACAGGGTCAGGCTGAAGCTTTCTTT.

This clone was detected a few times. The V and J genes are TRBV3-1 (or the pseudogene TRBV3-2) and TRBJ1-5, with D unclear. V lost 1 base and J 7 bases, leaving 5 bases between the germline ends. This CDR3 contains 12 residues. In germline, CDR1 is LGHDT, CDR2 YNNKEL (reference sequence). The CDR3 coding sequence is TGTGCCAGCAGCCAAGGCGGGCAGCCCCAGCATTTT. Translation gives CASSQGGQPQHF.

The chain uses TRBV10-3 and TRBJ2-4; no clear D gene. V was cut by 0 bases and J by 0 bases, with 9 bases left in between. The CDR3 totals 16 residues. Germline V CDR1 and CDR2: ENHRY, SYGVKD. CDR3 region: CAISESGSLAKNIQYF. CDR3 sequence (DNA): TGTGCCATCAGTGAGTCTGGCAGCCTAGCCAAAAACATTCAGTACTTC.

The rearrangement uses TRBV14 and TRBJ1-3, with D unclear. V lost 1 base and J lost 3, with 10 bases in between. Germline-derived CDR1 and CDR2 are SGHDN and FVKESK. The CDR3 length is 15 residues. The CDR3 reads CASSQGRGGGNTIYF. CDR3 nucleotides: TGTGCCAGCAGCCAAGGACGGGGTGGTGGAAACACCATATATTTT.

The genes are TRBV4-3 and TRBJ1-2, with 7 bases lining up with TRBD1. Germline V gene sequence: CDR1 LGHNA, CDR2 YSLEER. The CDR3 is 14 amino acids. J was trimmed by 4 bases and V by 5 bases; bases with no gene match: 7. DNA for the CDR3: TGCGCCAGCAGCTCCCGGACAGGAGGCTATGGCTACACCTTC. Its translation: CASSSRTGGYGYTF.

This clone has just one count. The genes are TRBV11-2 and TRBJ2-3, with D unresolved. Germline assignment: CDR1 SGHAT and CDR2 FQNNGV. Trimming removed 0 bases at V and 3 bases at J, with 4 bases between. This CDR3 has 13 amino acids. In nucleotides, the CDR3 is TGTGCCAGCAGCTTAGATATGACAGATACGCAGTATTTT. Its protein product is CASSLDMTDTQYF.

The rearrangement links TRBV19 to TRBJ2-7; TRBD1 might be the D (6 bases). From germline, CDR1 is LNHDA and CDR2 SQIVND (reference sequence). The CDR3 covers 13 residues. V lost 7 bases and J lost 2, with 12 bases in between. CDR3: CASTSGTPYEQYF. The DNA of the CDR3 is TGTGCCAGTACCTCGGGGACACCCTACGAGCAGTACTTC.

The sample holds a few counts of this clone. The rearrangement links TRBV29-1 to TRBJ1-2; TRBD1 matches 7 bases. V was clipped by 5 bases and J by 2 bases; unmatched bases: 11. The CDR3 is 15 amino acids. Germline V CDR1 and CDR2: SQVTM, ANQGSEA. The CDR3 DNA follows: TGCAGCGTTCTCCCTACAGGGGCCCACAACTATGGCTACACCTTC. Translated: CSVLPTGAHNYGYTF.

The chain employs TRBV2 and TRBJ1-5; 12 positions match TRBD1. Germline V gene sequence: CDR1 SNHLY, CDR2 FYNNEI. The CDR3 covers 17 residues. The ends lost 4 bases at V and 6 bases at J; junction bases unmatched: 10. The CDR3 region has the DNA TGTGCCAGCAGTGGCATGGGACAGGGGGCGCATAGTCAGCCCCAGCATTTT. Its protein product is CASSGMGQGAHSQPQHF.

This chain uses TRBV24-1 with TRBJ2-5; weak D call: TRBD1 (6 bases). The V gene lost 6 bases and the J gene lost 2 bases, with 24 bases spanning the gap. The CDR3 runs to 18 residues. Per germline, CDR1 KGHDR and CDR2 SFDVKD. CDR3 DNA: TGTGCCACCAGTCGAGGGGGTCGGGCCCAAGGAGGTCAAGAGACCCAGTACTTC. Residues: CATSRGGRAQGGQETQYF.

The chain uses TRBV6-5 and TRBJ1-3; no clear D gene. V was pared by 0 bases and J by 0 bases, with 9 bases between. The CDR3 is 16 amino acids. Germline values: CDR1 MNHEY, CDR2 SVGAGI. In DNA form, the CDR3 reads TGTGCCAGCAGTTACTCAATTTTGAGCTCTGGAAACACCATATATTTT. Protein sequence: CASSYSILSSGNTIYF.

The rearrangement links TRBV9 to TRBJ2-5; TRBD2 agrees at 9 bases. The CDR3 covers 16 residues. Per germline, CDR1 SGDLS and CDR2 YYNGEE. J gave up 5 bases and V 1 base, and 9 bases lay outside the gene matches. The CDR3 DNA reads TGTGCCAGCAGCGTATTTGGGACTAGCTCTCGGGAGACCCAGTACTTC. Translating it yields CASSVFGTSSRETQYF.

The CDR3 DNA reads TGTGCCAGCAGACAACCGGGACACCAGAATGAGCAGTTCTTC. Encoded protein: CASRQPGHQNEQFF. The chain joins TRBV7-2 to TRBJ2-1, with D possibly TRBD1 on 6 matching bases. The CDR3 is made up of 14 amino acids. V was pared by 6 bases and J by 7 bases, with 16 bases between. Germline assignment: CDR1 SGHTA and CDR2 FQGNSA.

This clone was seen a few times. The CDR3 region is CASSLSGQITGELFF. CDR3 DNA sequence: TGTGCCAGCAGTTTATCGGGGCAGATAACCGGGGAGCTGTTTTTT. The chain has TRBV27 and TRBJ2-2; D possibly corresponds to TRBD1 (5 bases). Germline CDR1 is MNHEY and CDR2 is SMNVEV (reference sequence). Between the trimmed V and J ends, which lost 0 bases and 5 bases, there was a span of 10 bases. The CDR3 consists of 15 residues.

This clone was detected only once. The chain has TRBV7-8 and TRBJ2-2; 9 nucleotides match TRBD1. Trimming at V came to 6 bases and at J to 3 bases, leaving 8 bases not matched to a gene. This CDR3 is built from 16 residues. Germline lookup yields CDR1 SGHVS and CDR2 FQNEAQ. DNA for the CDR3: TGTGCCAGCAGGGGGGGACAGGGCGCGTACACCGGGGAGCTGTTTTTT. Translating it yields CASRGGQGAYTGELFF.

The CDR3 loop is CASSQEMLTQYF. In DNA form, the CDR3 reads TGTGCCAGCTCGCAGGAAATGTTGACGCAGTATTTT. The chain links TRBV18 to TRBJ2-3, with D uncertain. The germline V gene has CDR1 KGHSH and CDR2 LQKENI. Deletions cut 6 bases from V and 9 bases from J, with 13 bases between. This CDR3 contains 12 residues.

The chain is built from TRBV9 and TRBJ1-1, with D perhaps TRBD1 (5 bases). The CDR3 is 13 residues long. The V gene's germline CDR1 is SGDLS and CDR2 YYNGEE. V lost 0 bases and J lost 7, with 10 bases in between. CDR3 DNA: TGTGCCAGCAGCGTAGCTGGGGACGGTGAAGCTTTCTTT. Protein: CASSVAGDGEAFF.

The V and J genes are TRBV11-3 and TRBJ2-1; D unresolved. CDR1 SGHNT and CDR2 YENEEA come from the germline V gene. The CDR3 totals 14 residues. V lost 4 bases and J 2 bases, leaving 9 bases between the germline ends. CDR3 bases: TGTGCCAGCAGCTCCCGTAACACCTACAATGAGCAGTTCTTC. Translated, it gives CASSSRNTYNEQFF.

The chain links TRBV4-2 to TRBJ2-7, with D possibly matching TRBD2 (6 bases). This CDR3 is built from 16 residues. Germline CDR1 reads LGHNA; CDR2 reads YNFKEQ. V shed 4 bases and J shed 2 bases, with 18 bases lying between them. The CDR3 here is CASSPTLSGNTYEQYF. In nucleotides, the CDR3 is TGTGCCAGCAGCCCCACCCTTAGCGGAAATACCTACGAGCAGTACTTC.

The chain employs TRBV6-6 and TRBJ2-3; D may be TRBD1 (7 bases). V dropped 2 bases and J dropped 3 bases, with 15 bases sitting between them. Germline lookup yields CDR1 MNHNY and CDR2 SVGAGI (reference sequence). This CDR3 has 16 amino acids. The CDR3 DNA follows: TGTGCCAGCAGTTACCTTACCCAGGGGGGAACAGATACGCAGTATTTT. Its translation: CASSYLTQGGTDTQYF.

The chain links TRBV19 to TRBJ2-5, with 8 bases matching TRBD2. The V gene's germline CDR1 is LNHDA and CDR2 SQIVND (reference sequence). This CDR3 has 14 amino acids. The V segment lost 6 bases and the J segment 3 bases; nucleotides outside the gene matches: 6. The CDR3 nucleotides are TGTGCCAGTAGCACCCCGGGACTAGAAGAGACCCAGTACTTC. Its translation: CASSTPGLEETQYF. The full variable domain, completed using reference TRBV19 and TRBJ2-5, is DGGITQSPKYLFRKEGQNVTLSCEQNLNHDAMYWYRQDPGQGLRLIYYSQIVNDFQKGDIAEGYSVSREKKESFPLTVTSAQKNPTAFYLCASSTPGLEETQYFGPGTRLLVL.